This is a list of T cell receptor beta chains from one sample in a study of PD-L1 blockade in urothelial cancer. Generated by immunoSEQ multiplex PCR, the TCRdb table keeps only in-frame clones and is missing some. The profile shows 95,000 or so clones, about nine tenths of them singletons. The sample here was PBMCs, taken around atezolizumab (anti-PD-L1) treatment. All receptors come from a man in his 60s with urothelial cancer. The conserved cysteine and the conserved F or W are not part of the CDR3 here. D genes are given only for firm matches.

V gene,J gene,D gene,CDR3 protein
TRBV10-2,TRBJ2-7,TRBD1,ASSVRDRFYEQY
TRBV15,TRBJ1-5,TRBD1,ATSRDSFSRGTNQPQH
TRBV13,TRBJ2-7,.,AGSLSGTTSYEQY
TRBV9,TRBJ2-1,TRBD2,ASSTRGTSGVHEQF
TRBV30,TRBJ2-3,TRBD2,AWTGTSGRIVTQY
TRBV7-8,TRBJ2-7,.,ASSLGRGKSYEQY
TRBV10-3,TRBJ1-5,.,AISERQGSNQPQH
TRBV4-3,TRBJ1-2,TRBD1,ASSQDGGQGFSANYGYT
TRBV2,TRBJ2-1,.,ASTYREDLTGEQF
TRBV28,TRBJ2-1,TRBD2,ASSDGLAGGHNEQF
TRBV27,TRBJ1-1,TRBD1,ASSFGSTGGESEAF
TRBV6-1,TRBJ2-7,TRBD2,ASSDQAFGGGVYEQY
TRBV9,TRBJ2-1,TRBD2,ASSLQRGAYNEQF
TRBV5-1,TRBJ1-5,.,ASSPGYGGNQPQH
TRBV5-6,TRBJ2-5,TRBD1,ASSLVGTGGETQY
TRBV9,TRBJ2-7,TRBD1,ASSVGGTGSYEQY
TRBV7-3,TRBJ2-3,TRBD1,ASSRTGSDTQY
TRBV21-1,TRBJ1-2,.,ASSRTDRPADT
TRBV28,TRBJ2-7,.,ASTTTLTPYEQY
TRBV7-2,TRBJ2-1,.,ASSPWAAGNEQF
TRBV5-1,TRBJ2-2,.,ASSLSGNSNTGELF
TRBV5-1,TRBJ2-5,TRBD1,ASSGQGASQETQY
TRBV9,TRBJ2-1,TRBD2,ASSGDGGSYNEQF
TRBV4-2,TRBJ2-5,TRBD2,ASSPSGLAGRQETQY
TRBV5-1,TRBJ2-4,TRBD1,ASSLTGGIGNIQY
TRBV11-2,TRBJ2-1,.,ASSFGGDSYNEQF
TRBV5-4,TRBJ2-5,TRBD2,ASRGSGVETQY
TRBV5-5,TRBJ2-3,.,ASSPDSFSTQY
TRBV5-1,TRBJ1-2,TRBD1,ASSSSSGQINGYT
TRBV4-2,TRBJ1-3,TRBD1,ASSQAVTGGTGNTIY
TRBV18,TRBJ2-7,TRBD2,ASSPERGGSSYEQY
TRBV5-4,TRBJ2-7,TRBD2,ASSPGLAGSSYEQY
TRBV7-3,TRBJ1-1,TRBD1,ASSLKDRETEAF
TRBV30,TRBJ2-7,TRBD1,ARPGGHEQY
TRBV6-5,TRBJ1-3,TRBD1,ASSTDRASGNTIY
TRBV6-5,TRBJ2-7,.,ASSYSDAGSYEQY
TRBV5-4,TRBJ2-1,.,ASSLSGSDVEQF
TRBV7-9,TRBJ2-7,TRBD2,ASSLPGLEDEQY
TRBV2,TRBJ2-3,.,ASSGQATDTQY
TRBV4-3,TRBJ1-6,.,ASSQYEKASSSPLH
TRBV4-2,TRBJ2-7,.,ASSPGVGSYEQY
TRBV7-9,TRBJ2-5,TRBD1,ASSFGQGAETQY
TRBV18,TRBJ2-1,TRBD2,ASSPREGGFYNEQF
TRBV5-6,TRBJ2-2,.,ASSLAGATGELF
TRBV6-1,TRBJ2-5,.,ASTYTGGGETQY
TRBV2,TRBJ2-7,TRBD1,ASGQGPYEQY